The present T cell receptor (beta chain) was sequenced within a study of blood T cell repertoires in COVID-19. As for the study in general: Spain, Italy and the United States supplied samples that represented acute and convalescent COVID-19.

Original processing methods: The authors estimated nucleated cell counts from reference gene primer amplification. Method: immunoSEQ multiplex PCR; TCRdb's copy keeps in-frame clones and lacks some. The DNA gave D and trimming, while V, J and clone size come from that table. Among some 120,000 clones, around nine tenths were seen once, and the ten largest hold approximately 1.2%. Germline CDR1 and CDR2: MNHEY and SMNVEV (reference sequence). The CDR3 has 15 residues. With V trimmed by 5 bases and J by 2 bases, 5 bases remained unmatched. The specimen sequenced was peripheral blood. This receptor was obtained from a woman older than 75 with acute or convalescent COVID-19. The chain uses TRBV27 and TRBJ2-3; 9 bases fit TRBD2. The CDR3 reads CASSEGLAFTDTQYF. The CDR3 DNA is TGTGCCAGCAGTGAGGGACTAGCTTTCACAGATACGCAGTATTTT.